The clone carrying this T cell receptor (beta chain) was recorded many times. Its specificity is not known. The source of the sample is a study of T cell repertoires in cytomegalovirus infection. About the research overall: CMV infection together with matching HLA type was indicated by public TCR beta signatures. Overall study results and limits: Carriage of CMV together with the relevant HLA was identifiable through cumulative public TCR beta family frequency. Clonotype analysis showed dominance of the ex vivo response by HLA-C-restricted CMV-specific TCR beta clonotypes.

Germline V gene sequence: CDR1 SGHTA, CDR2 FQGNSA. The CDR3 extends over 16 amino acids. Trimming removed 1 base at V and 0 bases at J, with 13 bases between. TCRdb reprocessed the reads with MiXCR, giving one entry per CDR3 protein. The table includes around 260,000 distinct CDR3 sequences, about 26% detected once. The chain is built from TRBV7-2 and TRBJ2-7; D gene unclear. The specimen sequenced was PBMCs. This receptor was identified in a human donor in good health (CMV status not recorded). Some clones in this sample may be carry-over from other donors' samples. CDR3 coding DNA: TGTGCCAGCAGCTTAGGGCGGAATTCCCTCTCCTACGAGCAGTACTTC. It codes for CASSLGRNSLSYEQYF.